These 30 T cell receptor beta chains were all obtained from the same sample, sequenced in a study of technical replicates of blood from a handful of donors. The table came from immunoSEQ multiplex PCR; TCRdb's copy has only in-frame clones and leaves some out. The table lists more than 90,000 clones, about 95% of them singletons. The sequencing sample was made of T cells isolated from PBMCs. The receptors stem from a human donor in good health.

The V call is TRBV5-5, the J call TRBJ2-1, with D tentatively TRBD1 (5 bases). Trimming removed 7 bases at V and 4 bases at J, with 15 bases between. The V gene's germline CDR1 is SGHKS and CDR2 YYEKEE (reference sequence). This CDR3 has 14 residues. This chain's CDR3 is CASSWGGGYNEQFF. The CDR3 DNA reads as TGTGCCAGCTCATGGGGCGGCGGATACAATGAGCAGTTCTTC.

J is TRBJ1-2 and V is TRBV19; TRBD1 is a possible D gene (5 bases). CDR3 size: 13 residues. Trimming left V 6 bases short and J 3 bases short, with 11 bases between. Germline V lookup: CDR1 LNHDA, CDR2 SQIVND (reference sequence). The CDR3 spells CASRTDLHYGYTF. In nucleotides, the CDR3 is TGTGCCAGTAGGACAGATCTTCACTATGGCTACACCTTC.

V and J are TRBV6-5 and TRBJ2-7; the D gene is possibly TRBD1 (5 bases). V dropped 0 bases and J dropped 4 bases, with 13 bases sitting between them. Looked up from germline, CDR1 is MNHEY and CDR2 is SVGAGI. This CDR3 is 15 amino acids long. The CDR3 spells CASSYSGQGRYEQYF. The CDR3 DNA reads TGTGCCAGCAGTTACTCTGGGCAGGGCCGTTACGAGCAGTACTTC.

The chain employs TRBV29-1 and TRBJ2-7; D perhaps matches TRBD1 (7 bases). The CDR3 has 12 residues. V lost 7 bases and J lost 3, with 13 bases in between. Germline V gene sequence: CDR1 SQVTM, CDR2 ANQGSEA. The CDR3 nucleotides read TGCAGCGGCGGGACAGCTTTCTACGAGCAGTACTTC. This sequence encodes CSGGTAFYEQYF.

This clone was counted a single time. The CDR3 reads CASDHDQGLNQLLYNEQFF. The CDR3 DNA reads as TGTGCCAGCGACCATGACCAAGGACTGAACCAACTTTTATACAATGAGCAGTTCTTC. This chain links TRBV2 with TRBJ2-1; TRBD2 is a possible D gene (5 bases). CDR3 length: 19 residues. The V gene's germline CDR1 is SNHLY and CDR2 FYNNEI. Trimming removed 8 bases at V and 4 bases at J, with 30 bases between.

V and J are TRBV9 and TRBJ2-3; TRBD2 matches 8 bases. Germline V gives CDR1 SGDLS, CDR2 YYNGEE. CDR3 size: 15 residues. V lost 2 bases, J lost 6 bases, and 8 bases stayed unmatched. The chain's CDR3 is CASSVSGTVGDTQYF. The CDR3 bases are TGTGCCAGCAGCGTTAGCGGGACCGTGGGGGATACGCAGTATTTT.

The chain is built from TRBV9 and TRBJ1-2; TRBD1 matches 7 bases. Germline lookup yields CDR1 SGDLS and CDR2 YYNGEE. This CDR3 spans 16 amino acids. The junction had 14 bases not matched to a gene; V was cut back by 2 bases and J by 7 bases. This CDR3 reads CASSVGVGGSGGGYTF. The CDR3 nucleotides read TGTGCCAGCAGCGTTGGAGTTGGGGGGTCAGGGGGTGGCTACACCTTC.

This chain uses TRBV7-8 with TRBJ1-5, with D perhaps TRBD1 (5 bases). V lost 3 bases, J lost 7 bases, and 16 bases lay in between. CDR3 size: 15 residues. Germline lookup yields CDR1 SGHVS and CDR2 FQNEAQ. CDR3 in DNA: TGTGCCAGCAGCTTGTATCAGGGTACCGACCAGCCCCAGCATTTT. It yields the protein CASSLYQGTDQPQHF. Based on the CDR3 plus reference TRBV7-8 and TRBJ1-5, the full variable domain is GAGVSQSPRYKVAKRGQDVALRCDPISGHVSLFWYQQALGQGPEFLTYFQNEAQLDKSGLPSDRFFAERPEGSVSTLKIQRTQQEDSAVYLCASSLYQGTDQPQHFGDGTRLSIL.

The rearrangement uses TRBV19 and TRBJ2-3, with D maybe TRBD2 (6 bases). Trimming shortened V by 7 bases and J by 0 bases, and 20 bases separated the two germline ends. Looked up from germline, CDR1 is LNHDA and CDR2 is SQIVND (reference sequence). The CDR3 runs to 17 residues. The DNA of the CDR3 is TGTGCCAGTACCCTCACGGGGCGGGGCTCTAGCACAGATACGCAGTATTTT. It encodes CASTLTGRGSSTDTQYF.

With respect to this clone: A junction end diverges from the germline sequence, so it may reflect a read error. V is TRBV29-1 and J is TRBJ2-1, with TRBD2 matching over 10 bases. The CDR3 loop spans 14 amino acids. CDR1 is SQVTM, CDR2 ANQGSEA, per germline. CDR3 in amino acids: CSVEGLAVYNEQFF. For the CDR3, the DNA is TGCAGCGTCGAAGGACTAGCGGTCTACAATGAGCAGTTCTTC.

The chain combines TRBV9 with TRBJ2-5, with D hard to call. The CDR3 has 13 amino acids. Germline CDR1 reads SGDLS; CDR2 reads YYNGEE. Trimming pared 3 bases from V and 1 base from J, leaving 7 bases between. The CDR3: CASSAQVQETQYF. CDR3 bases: TGTGCCAGCAGCGCGCAGGTCCAAGAGACCCAGTACTTC.

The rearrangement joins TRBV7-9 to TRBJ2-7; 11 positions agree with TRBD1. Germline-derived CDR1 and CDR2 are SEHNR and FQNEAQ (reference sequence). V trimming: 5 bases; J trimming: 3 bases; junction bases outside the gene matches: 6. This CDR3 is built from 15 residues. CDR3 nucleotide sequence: TGTGCCAGCAGCGTCAGGACAGGGGGCTACTACGAGCAGTACTTC. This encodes CASSVRTGGYYEQYF.

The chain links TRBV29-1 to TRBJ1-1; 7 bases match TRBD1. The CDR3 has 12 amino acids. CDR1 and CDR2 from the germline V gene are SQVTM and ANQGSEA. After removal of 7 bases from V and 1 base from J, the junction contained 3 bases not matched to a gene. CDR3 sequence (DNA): TGCAGCGCGCGGACAGGGAACACTGAAGCTTTCTTT. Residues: CSARTGNTEAFF. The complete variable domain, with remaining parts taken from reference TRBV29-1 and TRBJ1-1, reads SAVISQKPSRDICQRGTSLTIQCQVDSQVTMMFWYRQQPGQSLTLIATANQGSEATYESGFVIDKFPISRPNLTFSTLTVSNMSPEDSSIYLCSARTGNTEAFFGQGTRLTVV.

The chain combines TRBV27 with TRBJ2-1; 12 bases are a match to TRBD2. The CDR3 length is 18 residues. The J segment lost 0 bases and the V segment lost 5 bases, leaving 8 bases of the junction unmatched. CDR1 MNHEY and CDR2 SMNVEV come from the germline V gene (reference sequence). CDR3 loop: CASSPSSGRGLSYNEQFF. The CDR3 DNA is TGTGCCAGCAGTCCCTCTAGCGGGAGGGGACTCTCCTACAATGAGCAGTTCTTC.

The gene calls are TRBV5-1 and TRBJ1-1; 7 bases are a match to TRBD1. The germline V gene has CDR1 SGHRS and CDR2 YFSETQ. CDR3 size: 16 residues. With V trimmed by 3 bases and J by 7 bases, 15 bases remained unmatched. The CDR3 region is CASSSEGAEISSEAFF. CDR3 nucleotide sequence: TGCGCCAGCAGCTCGGAGGGGGCAGAGATATCCAGTGAAGCTTTCTTT.

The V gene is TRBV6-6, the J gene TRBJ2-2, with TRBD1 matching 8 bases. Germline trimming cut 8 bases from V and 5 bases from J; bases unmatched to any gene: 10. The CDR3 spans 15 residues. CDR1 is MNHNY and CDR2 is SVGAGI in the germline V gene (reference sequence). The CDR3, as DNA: TGTGCCAGCGCGGACAGGGCGCGTTTGACCGGGGAGCTGTTTTTT. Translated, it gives CASADRARLTGELFF.

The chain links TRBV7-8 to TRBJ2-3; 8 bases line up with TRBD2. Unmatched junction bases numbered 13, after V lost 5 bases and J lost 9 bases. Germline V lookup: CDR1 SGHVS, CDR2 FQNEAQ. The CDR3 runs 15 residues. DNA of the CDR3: TGTGCCAGCAGCCACCCCGGGACTAGTGGAGAGACGCAGTATTTT. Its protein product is CASSHPGTSGETQYF. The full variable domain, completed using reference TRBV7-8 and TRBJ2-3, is GAGVSQSPRYKVAKRGQDVALRCDPISGHVSLFWYQQALGQGPEFLTYFQNEAQLDKSGLPSDRFFAERPEGSVSTLKIQRTQQEDSAVYLCASSHPGTSGETQYFGPGTRLTVL.

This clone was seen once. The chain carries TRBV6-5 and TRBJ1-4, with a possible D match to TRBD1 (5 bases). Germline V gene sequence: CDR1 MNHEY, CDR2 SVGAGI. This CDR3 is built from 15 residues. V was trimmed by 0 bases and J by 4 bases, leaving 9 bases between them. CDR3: CASSYSRQLNEKLFF. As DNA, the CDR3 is TGTGCCAGCAGTTACTCCCGACAGCTTAATGAAAAACTGTTTTTT.

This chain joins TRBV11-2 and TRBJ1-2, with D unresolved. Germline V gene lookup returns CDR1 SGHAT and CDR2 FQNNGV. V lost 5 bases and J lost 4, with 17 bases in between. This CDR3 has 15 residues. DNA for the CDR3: TGTGCCAGCAGCGGCGGGCCCCCAGCGGGCTATGGCTACACCTTC. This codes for CASSGGPPAGYGYTF.

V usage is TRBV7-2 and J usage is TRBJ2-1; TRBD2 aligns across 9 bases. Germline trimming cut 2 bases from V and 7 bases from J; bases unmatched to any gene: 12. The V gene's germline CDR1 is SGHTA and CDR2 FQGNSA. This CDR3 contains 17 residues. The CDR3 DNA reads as TGTGCCAGCAGCTTATTGGGCAGGCGGGGGGGGTTGAATGAGCAGTTCTTC. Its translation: CASSLLGRRGGLNEQFF.

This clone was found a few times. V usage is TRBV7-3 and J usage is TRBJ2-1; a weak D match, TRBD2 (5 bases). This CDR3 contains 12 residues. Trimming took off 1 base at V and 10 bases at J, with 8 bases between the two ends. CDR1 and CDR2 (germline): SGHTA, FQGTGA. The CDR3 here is CASSLSGSEQFF. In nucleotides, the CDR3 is TGTGCCAGCAGCTTAAGTGGGAGCGAGCAGTTCTTC.

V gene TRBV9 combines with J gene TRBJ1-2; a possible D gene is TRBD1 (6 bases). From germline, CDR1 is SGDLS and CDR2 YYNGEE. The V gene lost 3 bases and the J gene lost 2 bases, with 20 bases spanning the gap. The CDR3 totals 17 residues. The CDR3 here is CASSEMPGAGTNYGYTF. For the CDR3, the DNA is TGTGCCAGCAGCGAAATGCCGGGTGCAGGGACAAACTATGGCTACACCTTC.

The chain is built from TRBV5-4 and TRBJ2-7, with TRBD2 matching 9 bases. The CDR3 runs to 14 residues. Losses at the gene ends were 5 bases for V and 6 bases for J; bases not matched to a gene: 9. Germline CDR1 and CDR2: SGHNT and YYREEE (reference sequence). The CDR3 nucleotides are TGTGCCAGCAGTATAGCGGGGGACCTACTCGAGCAGTACTTC. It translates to CASSIAGDLLEQYF.

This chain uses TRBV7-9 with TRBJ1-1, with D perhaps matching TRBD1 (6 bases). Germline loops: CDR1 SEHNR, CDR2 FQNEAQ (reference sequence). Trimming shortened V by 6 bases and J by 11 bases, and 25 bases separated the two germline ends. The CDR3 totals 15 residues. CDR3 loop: CASRWKGQAEKEAFF. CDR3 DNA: TGTGCCAGCAGGTGGAAGGGACAAGCCGAAAAGGAGGCTTTCTTT.

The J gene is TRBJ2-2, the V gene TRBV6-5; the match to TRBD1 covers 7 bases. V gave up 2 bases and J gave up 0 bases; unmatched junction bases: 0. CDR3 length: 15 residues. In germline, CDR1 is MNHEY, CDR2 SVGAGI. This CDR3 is CASSYGTANTGELFF. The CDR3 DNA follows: TGTGCCAGCAGTTACGGGACAGCGAACACCGGGGAGCTGTTTTTT.

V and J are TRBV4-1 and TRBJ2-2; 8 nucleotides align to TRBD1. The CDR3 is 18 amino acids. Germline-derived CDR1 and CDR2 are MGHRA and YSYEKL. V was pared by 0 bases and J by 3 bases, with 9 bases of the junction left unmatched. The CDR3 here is CASSQEPTGQGYTGELFF. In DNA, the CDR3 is TGCGCCAGCAGCCAAGAACCAACTGGACAGGGCTACACCGGGGAGCTGTTTTTT.

The CDR3 is CSATRGQHEQFF. The CDR3 DNA reads TGCAGCGCCACCAGGGGGCAGCATGAGCAGTTCTTC. The genes are TRBV29-1 and TRBJ2-1; 8 nucleotides match TRBD1. With V trimmed by 7 bases and J by 8 bases, 7 bases remained unmatched. CDR3 length equals 12 residues. Per germline, CDR1 SQVTM and CDR2 ANQGSEA.

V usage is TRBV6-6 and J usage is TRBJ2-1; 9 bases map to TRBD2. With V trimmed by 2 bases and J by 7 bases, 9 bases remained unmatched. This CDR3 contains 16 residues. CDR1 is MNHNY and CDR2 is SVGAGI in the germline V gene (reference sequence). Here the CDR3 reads CASSYGSSGKSNEQFF. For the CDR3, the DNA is TGTGCCAGCAGTTACGGGTCTAGCGGGAAAAGTAATGAGCAGTTCTTC.

CDR3 in amino acids: CASSPPGLGPYEQYF. The CDR3 DNA is TGTGCCAGCTCACCCCCCGGACTAGGACCTTACGAGCAGTACTTC. V is TRBV18 and J is TRBJ2-7, with 7 nucleotides matching TRBD2. Germline CDR1 KGHSH, CDR2 LQKENI. CDR3 length equals 15 residues. Losses at the gene ends were 3 bases for V and 4 bases for J; bases not matched to a gene: 9.

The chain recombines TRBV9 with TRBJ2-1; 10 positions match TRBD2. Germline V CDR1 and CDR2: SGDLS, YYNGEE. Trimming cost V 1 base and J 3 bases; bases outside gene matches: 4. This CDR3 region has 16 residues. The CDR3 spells CASSVSGRALYNEQFF. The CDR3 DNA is TGTGCCAGCAGCGTAAGCGGGAGGGCCCTCTACAATGAGCAGTTCTTC.